The clone carrying this TCR beta chain was found many times. V was pared by 1 base and J by 8 bases, with 9 bases of the junction left unmatched. The CDR3 runs to 15 residues. CDR1 is GTSNPN and CDR2 is SVGIG in the germline V gene (reference sequence). Both iRepertoire HTBI primers and Arm-PCR of CDR3 regions were used to build the TCR beta libraries. In TCRdb, the multiplex PCR reads were re-called with MiXCR into one record per CDR3 protein. Among 560,000 or so distinct CDR3 sequences listed, about 16% were seen once. This specimen comes from a study of regulatory T cells in long-lasting Graves disease. The time point denotes: newly diagnosed GD, antithyroid drugs for less than 3 months. RNA isolated from PBMCs was used to make the TCR library. The sample also formed part of further work on T cells in Graves' hyperthyroidism and ophthalmopathy.

Sequencing was performed on peripheral blood mononuclear cells (PBMCs), taken at new diagnosis, from a patient treated with antithyroid drugs. The chain combines TRBV30 with TRBJ1-4, with 8 bases aligning to TRBD1. The sequence derives from a man aged 18 to 30 with Graves disease. Here the CDR3 DNA reads TGTGCCTGGAGTGGGAACCAGGGGGCTCTGGAAAAACTGTTTTTT. It encodes CAWSGNQGALEKLFF.